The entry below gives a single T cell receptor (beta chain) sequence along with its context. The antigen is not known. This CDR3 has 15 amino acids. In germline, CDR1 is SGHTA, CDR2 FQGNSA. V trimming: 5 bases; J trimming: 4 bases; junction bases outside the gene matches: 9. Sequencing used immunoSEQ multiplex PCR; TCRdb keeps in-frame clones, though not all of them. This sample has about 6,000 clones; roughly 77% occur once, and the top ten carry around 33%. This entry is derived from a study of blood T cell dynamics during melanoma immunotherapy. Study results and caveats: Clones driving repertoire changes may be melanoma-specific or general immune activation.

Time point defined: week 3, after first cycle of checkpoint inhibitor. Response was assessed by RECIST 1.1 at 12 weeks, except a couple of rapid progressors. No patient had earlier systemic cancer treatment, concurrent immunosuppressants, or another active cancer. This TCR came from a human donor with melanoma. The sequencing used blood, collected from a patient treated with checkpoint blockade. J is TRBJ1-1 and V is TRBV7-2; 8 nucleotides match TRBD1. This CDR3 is CASSPWTGPTTEAFF. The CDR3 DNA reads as TGTGCCAGCAGCCCCTGGACAGGGCCGACCACTGAAGCTTTCTTT.